The 6 T cell receptor beta chains below all came from one sample that was sequenced in a study of cytomegalovirus exposure and HLA in healthy donors. The PCR contained 60 Vbeta and 13 Jbeta primers. Libraries were prepared by immunoSEQ multiplex PCR; TCRdb keeps only in-frame clonotypes and omits some of them. This sample yields 110,000 or so clones, of which 70% to 80% are seen a single time; around 4.2% belongs to the top ten. The sample taken for sequencing was PBMCs. These receptors came from a woman aged 40-49 years in good health and CMV-seropositive.

The chain recombines TRBV5-1 with TRBJ2-2; D call uncertain. The germline V gene has CDR1 SGHRS and CDR2 YFSETQ. Trimming stripped 1 base from V and 1 base from J, with 11 bases between. The CDR3 totals 16 residues. The CDR3 is CASSLKPGLNTGELFF. The CDR3 bases are TGCGCCAGCAGCTTGAAGCCAGGTTTGAACACCGGGGAGCTGTTTTTT.

This rearrangement joins TRBV6-1 to TRBJ1-5; 7 bases line up with TRBD1. Per the germline V gene, CDR1 is MNHNS and CDR2 is SASEGT. This CDR3 comprises 19 residues. J gave up 0 bases and V 4 bases, and 15 bases lay outside the gene matches. The CDR3 DNA sequence: TGTGCCAGCAGTGGGTCGTCAGGGGGACCCCTTTTTAGCAATCAGCCCCAGCATTTT. Protein product: CASSGSSGGPLFSNQPQHF.

The rearrangement uses TRBV2 and TRBJ2-5, with TRBD2 identical over 8 bases. The CDR3 has 15 amino acids. Germline CDR1 reads SNHLY; CDR2 reads FYNNEI. J gave up 7 bases and V 6 bases, and 13 bases lay outside the gene matches. As DNA, the CDR3 is TGTGCCAGCAGCGTTAGCGGGGCCCGCTGGGGGACCCAGTACTTC. Its protein is CASSVSGARWGTQYF.

The chain combines TRBV19 with TRBJ1-4; 12 bases fit TRBD1. The germline gives CDR1 LNHDA, CDR2 SQIVND (reference sequence). The CDR3 spans 15 residues. V lost 5 bases, J lost 7 bases, and 5 bases stayed unmatched. In DNA, the CDR3 is TGTGCCAGTAGTCCCCGGGACAGGGGGCCTGAAAAACTGTTTTTT. This sequence encodes CASSPRDRGPEKLFF.

The chain has TRBV7-8 and TRBJ2-2; 10 bases are shared with TRBD2. Germline assignment: CDR1 SGHVS and CDR2 FQNEAQ. J gave up 7 bases and V 4 bases, and 3 bases lay outside the gene matches. The CDR3 length is 14 residues. The DNA of the CDR3 is TGTGCCAGCAGCTCGAGCGGGGGGGTCGGGGAGCTGTTTTTT. It translates to CASSSSGGVGELFF. The variable domain in full, with the rest retrieved from reference TRBV7-8 and TRBJ2-2, is GAGVSQSPRYKVAKRGQDVALRCDPISGHVSLFWYQQALGQGPEFLTYFQNEAQLDKSGLPSDRFFAERPEGSVSTLKIQRTQQEDSAVYLCASSSSGGVGELFFGEGSRLTVL.

The CDR3 DNA is TGTGCCAGCAGTTCCACCGGGACAGGGCTAGGGGGCTACACCTTC. Its translation is CASSSTGTGLGGYTF. The J gene is TRBJ1-2, the V gene TRBV27; 9 bases align to TRBD1. The J segment lost 8 bases and the V segment lost 4 bases, leaving 11 bases of the junction unmatched. Germline lookup yields CDR1 MNHEY and CDR2 SMNVEV (reference sequence). This CDR3 has 15 residues.